The 6 T cell receptor beta chains given below trace back to one sample, sequenced in a study of blood T cell repertoires in COVID-19. The repertoire was sequenced with immunoSEQ multiplex PCR; TCRdb's copy has only in-frame clones and lacks some. The sample consists of 70,000 to 90,000 clones, around 79% of them appearing once. Sequenced sample: peripheral blood. These TCRs come from a human donor in a cohort sampled during active COVID-19.

The V gene is TRBV5-4, the J gene TRBJ2-5; 7 positions agree with TRBD2. The CDR3 is made up of 15 amino acids. The germline CDR1 and CDR2 sequences are SGHNT and YYREEE (reference sequence). J was trimmed by 1 base and V by 5 bases; bases with no gene match: 8. The CDR3 spells CASSRGRDFQETQYF. The DNA of the CDR3 is TGTGCCAGCAGTCGGGGGAGGGACTTCCAAGAGACCCAGTACTTC.

This clone is a singleton in its sample. This chain uses TRBV25-1 with TRBJ2-1; maybe TRBD2 (6 bases). This CDR3 spans 16 amino acids. The germline V gene has CDR1 MGHDK and CDR2 SYGVNS. The V gene lost 1 base and the J gene lost 0 bases, with 10 bases spanning the gap. CDR3 loop: CASSEWGTGSYNEQFF. For the CDR3, the DNA is TGTGCCAGCAGTGAATGGGGGACTGGCTCCTACAATGAGCAGTTCTTC. The full variable domain, its missing parts supplied by reference TRBV25-1 and TRBJ2-1, is EADIYQTPRYLVIGTGKKITLECSQTMGHDKMYWYQQDPGMELHLIHYSYGVNSTEKGDLSSESTVSRIRTEHFPLTLESARPSHTSQYLCASSEWGTGSYNEQFFGPGTRLTVL.

V is TRBV12-5 and J is TRBJ1-3; D is unclear. This CDR3 spans 14 amino acids. V lost 1 base, J lost 0 bases, and 4 bases lay in between. Germline-derived CDR1 and CDR2 are LGHNT and FRNRAP. The CDR3 here is CASGLDLSGNTIYF. In DNA form, the CDR3 reads TGTGCTAGTGGTTTGGATCTCTCTGGAAACACCATATATTTT. Full variable domain (outside the CDR3, taken from reference TRBV12-5 and TRBJ1-3): DARVTQTPRHKVTEMGQEVTMRCQPILGHNTVFWYRQTMMQGLELLAYFRNRAPLDDSGMPKDRFSAEMPDATLATLKIQPSEPRDSAVYFCASGLDLSGNTIYFGEGSWLTVV.

This chain joins TRBV2 and TRBJ1-4; 7 nucleotides align to TRBD1. From germline, CDR1 is SNHLY and CDR2 FYNNEI. The CDR3 contains 15 residues. V shed 8 bases, J shed 5 bases, and the junction held 11 bases outside the gene matches. Here the CDR3 reads CASRRDSAGNEKLFF. In nucleotides, the CDR3 is TGTGCCAGCCGCCGGGACAGCGCCGGAAATGAAAAACTGTTTTTT.

The rearrangement links TRBV19 to TRBJ1-1, with D tentatively TRBD1 (6 bases). The CDR3 contains 15 residues. CDR1 LNHDA and CDR2 SQIVND come from the germline V gene (reference sequence). Deletions cut 5 bases from V and 9 bases from J, with 22 bases between. As DNA, the CDR3 is TGTGCCAGTAGTCAAATGGACAGTGAAGCCCCCCAAGCTTTCTTT. Translating gives CASSQMDSEAPQAFF.

A few counts support this clone. The chain joins TRBV2 to TRBJ1-6, with D possibly being TRBD1 (6 bases). Germline V CDR1 and CDR2: SNHLY, FYNNEI. With 4 bases removed from V and 5 bases from J, the gap between germline ends came to 12 bases. CDR3 length: 15 residues. The CDR3 DNA sequence: TGTGCCAGCAGTGCCCGGACAGCGGATAATTCACCCCTCCACTTT. Translation: CASSARTADNSPLHF.